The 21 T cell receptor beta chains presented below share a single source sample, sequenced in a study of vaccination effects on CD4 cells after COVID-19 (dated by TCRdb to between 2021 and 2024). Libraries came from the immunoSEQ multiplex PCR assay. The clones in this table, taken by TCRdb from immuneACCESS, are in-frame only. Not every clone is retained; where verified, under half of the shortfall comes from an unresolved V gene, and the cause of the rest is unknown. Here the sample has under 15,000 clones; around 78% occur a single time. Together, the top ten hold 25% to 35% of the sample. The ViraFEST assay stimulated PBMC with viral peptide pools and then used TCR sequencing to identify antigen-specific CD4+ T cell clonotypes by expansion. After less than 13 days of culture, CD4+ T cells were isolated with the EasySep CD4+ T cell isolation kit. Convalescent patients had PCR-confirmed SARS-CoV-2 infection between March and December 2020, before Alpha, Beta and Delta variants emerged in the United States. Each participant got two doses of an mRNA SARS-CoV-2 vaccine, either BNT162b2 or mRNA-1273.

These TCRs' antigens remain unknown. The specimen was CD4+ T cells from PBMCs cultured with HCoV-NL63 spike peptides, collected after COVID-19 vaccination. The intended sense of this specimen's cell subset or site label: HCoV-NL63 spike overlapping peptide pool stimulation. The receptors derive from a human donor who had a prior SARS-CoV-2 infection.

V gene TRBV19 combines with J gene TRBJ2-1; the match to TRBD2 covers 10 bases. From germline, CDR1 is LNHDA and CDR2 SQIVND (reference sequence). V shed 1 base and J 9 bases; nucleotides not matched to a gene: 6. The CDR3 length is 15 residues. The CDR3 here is CASSIVLAGEGEQFF. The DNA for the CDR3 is TGTGCCAGTAGTATAGTCCTAGCGGGAGAGGGTGAGCAGTTCTTC.

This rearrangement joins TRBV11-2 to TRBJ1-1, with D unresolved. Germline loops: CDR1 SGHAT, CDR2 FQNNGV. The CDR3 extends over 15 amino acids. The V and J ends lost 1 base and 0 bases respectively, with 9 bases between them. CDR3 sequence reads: CASSLVGRVNTEAFF. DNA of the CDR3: TGTGCCAGCAGCTTAGTGGGTAGGGTGAACACTGAAGCTTTCTTT.

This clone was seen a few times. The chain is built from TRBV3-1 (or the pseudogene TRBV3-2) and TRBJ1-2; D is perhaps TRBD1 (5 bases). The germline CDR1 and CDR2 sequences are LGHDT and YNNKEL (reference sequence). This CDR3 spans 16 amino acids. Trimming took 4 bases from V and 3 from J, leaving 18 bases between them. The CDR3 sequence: CASSPSHGAEDYGYTF. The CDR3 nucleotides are TGTGCCAGCAGCCCCTCGCATGGGGCGGAGGACTATGGCTACACCTTC.

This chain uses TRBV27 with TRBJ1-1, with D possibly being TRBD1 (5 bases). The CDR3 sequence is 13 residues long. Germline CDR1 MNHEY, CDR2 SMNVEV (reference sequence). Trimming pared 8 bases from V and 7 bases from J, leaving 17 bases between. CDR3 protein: CASGPLSGGEAFF. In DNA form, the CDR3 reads TGTGCCAGCGGTCCCCTTTCCGGGGGTGAAGCTTTCTTT.

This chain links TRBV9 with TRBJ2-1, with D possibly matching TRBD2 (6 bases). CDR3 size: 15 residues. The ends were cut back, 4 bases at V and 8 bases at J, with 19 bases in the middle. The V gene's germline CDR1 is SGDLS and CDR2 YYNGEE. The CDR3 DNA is TGTGCCAGCAGCCCGCTGAAGGGGAGGATAGATGAGCAGTTCTTC. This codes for CASSPLKGRIDEQFF.

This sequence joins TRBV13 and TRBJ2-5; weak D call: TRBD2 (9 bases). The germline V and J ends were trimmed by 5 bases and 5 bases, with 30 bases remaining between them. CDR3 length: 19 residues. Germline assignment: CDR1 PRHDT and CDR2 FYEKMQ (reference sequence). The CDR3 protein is CASSGMDRDGGRAFETQYF. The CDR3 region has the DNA TGTGCCAGCAGCGGCATGGACAGGGACGGCGGGAGGGCCTTTGAGACCCAGTACTTC.

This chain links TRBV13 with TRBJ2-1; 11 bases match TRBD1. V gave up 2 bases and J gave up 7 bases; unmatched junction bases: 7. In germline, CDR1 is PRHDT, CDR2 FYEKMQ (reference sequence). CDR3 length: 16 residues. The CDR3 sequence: CASSLPGQGARNEQFF. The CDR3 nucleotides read TGTGCCAGCAGCTTACCAGGACAGGGGGCTAGAAATGAGCAGTTCTTC.

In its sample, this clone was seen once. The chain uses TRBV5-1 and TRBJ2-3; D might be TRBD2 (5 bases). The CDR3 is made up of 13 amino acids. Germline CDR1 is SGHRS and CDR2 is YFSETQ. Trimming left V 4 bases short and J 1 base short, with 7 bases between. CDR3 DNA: TGCGCCAGCAGCCCCGGGGGCACAGATACGCAGTATTTT. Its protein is CASSPGGTDTQYF. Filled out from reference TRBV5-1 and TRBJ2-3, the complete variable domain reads KAGVTQTPRYLIKTRGQQVTLSCSPISGHRSVSWYQQTPGQGLQFLFEYFSETQRNKGNFPGRFSGRQFSNSRSEMNVSTLELGDSALYLCASSPGGTDTQYFGPGTRLTVL.

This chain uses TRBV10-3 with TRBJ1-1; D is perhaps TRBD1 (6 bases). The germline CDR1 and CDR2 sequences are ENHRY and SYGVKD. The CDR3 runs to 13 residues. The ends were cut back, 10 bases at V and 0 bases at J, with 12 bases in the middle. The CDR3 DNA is TGTGCCAGCCGGACAGACCTGAACACTGAAGCTTTCTTT. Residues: CASRTDLNTEAFF.

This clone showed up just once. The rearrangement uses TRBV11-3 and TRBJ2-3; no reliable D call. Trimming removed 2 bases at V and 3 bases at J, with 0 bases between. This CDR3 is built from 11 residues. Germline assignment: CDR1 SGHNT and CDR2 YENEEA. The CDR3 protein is CASSLTDTQYF. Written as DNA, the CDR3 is TGTGCCAGCAGCTTAACAGATACGCAGTATTTT.

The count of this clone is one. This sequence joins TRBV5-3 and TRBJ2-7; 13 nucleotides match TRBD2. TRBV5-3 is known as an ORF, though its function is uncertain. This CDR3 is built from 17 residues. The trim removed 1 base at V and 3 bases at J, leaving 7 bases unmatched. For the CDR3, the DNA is TGTGCCAGAAGCTTGACTAGCGGGAGGGGAGGCCACTACGAGCAGTACTTC. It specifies CARSLTSGRGGHYEQYF.

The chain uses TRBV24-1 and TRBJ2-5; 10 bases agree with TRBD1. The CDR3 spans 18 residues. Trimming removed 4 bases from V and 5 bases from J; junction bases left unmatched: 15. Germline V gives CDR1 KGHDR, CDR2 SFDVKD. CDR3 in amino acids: CATSDRERGQGPGETQYF. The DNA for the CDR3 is TGTGCCACCAGTGACCGGGAACGGGGACAGGGGCCCGGTGAGACCCAGTACTTC.

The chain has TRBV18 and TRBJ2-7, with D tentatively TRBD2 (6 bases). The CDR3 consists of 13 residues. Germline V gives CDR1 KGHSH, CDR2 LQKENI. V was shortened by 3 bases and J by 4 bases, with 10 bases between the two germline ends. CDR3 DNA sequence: TGTGCCAGCTCACCGGGACTTCCTTACGAGCAGTACTTC. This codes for CASSPGLPYEQYF. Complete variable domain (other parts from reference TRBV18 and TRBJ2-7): NAGVMQNPRHLVRRRGQEARLRCSPMKGHSHVYWYRQLPEEGLKFMVYLQKENIIDESGMPKERFSAEFPKEGPSILRIQQVVRGDSAAYFCASSPGLPYEQYFGPGTRLTVT.

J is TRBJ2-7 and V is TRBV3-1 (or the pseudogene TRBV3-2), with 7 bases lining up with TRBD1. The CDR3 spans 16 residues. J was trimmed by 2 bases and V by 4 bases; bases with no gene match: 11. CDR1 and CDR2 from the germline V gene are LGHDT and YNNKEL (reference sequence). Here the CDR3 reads CASSPRDSELTYEQYF. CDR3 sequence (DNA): TGTGCCAGCAGCCCCCGGGACAGCGAACTCACCTACGAGCAGTACTTC.

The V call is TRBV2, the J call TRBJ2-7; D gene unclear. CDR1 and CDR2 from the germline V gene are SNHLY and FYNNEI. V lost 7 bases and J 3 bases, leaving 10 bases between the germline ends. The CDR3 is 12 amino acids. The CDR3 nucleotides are TGTGCCAGCATGGGCAGAGACTACGAGCAGTACTTC. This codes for CASMGRDYEQYF.

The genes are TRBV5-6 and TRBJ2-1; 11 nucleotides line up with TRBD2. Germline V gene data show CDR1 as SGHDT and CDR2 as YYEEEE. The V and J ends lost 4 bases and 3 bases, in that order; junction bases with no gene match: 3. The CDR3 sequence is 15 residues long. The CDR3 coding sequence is TGTGCCAGCAGCGGGGGACTAGCGGTCTACAATGAGCAGTTCTTC. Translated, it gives CASSGGLAVYNEQFF.

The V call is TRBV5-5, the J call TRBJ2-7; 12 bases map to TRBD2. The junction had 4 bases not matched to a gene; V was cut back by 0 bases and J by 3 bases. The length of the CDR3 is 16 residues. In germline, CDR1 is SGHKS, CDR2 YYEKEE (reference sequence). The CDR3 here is CASSLGRTSGDYEQYF. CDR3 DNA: TGTGCCAGCAGCTTGGGTCGGACTAGCGGGGACTACGAGCAGTACTTC.

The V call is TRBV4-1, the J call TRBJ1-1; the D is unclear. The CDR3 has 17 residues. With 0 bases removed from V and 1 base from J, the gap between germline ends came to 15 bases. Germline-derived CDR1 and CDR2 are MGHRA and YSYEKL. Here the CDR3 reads CASSQDRVFPGNTEAFF. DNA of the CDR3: TGCGCCAGCAGCCAAGATCGGGTCTTTCCAGGGAACACTGAAGCTTTCTTT.

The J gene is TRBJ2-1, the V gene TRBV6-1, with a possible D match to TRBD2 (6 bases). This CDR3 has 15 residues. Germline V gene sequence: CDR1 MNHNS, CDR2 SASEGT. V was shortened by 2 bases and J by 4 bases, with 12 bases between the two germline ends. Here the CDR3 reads CASSERPGLYNEQFF. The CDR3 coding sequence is TGTGCCAGCAGTGAAAGGCCGGGACTTTACAATGAGCAGTTCTTC.

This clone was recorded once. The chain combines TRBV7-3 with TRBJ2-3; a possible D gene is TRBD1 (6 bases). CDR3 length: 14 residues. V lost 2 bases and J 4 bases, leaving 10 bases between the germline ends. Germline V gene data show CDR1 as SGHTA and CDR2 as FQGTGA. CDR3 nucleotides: TGTGCCAGCAGCTTAGCAGGGGTTGCAGATACGCAGTATTTT. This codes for CASSLAGVADTQYF. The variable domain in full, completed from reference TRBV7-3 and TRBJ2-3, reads GAGVSQTPSNKVTEKGKYVELRCDPISGHTALYWYRQSLGQGPEFLIYFQGTGAADDSGLPNDRFFAVRPEGSVSTLKIQRTERGDSAVYLCASSLAGVADTQYFGPGTRLTVL.

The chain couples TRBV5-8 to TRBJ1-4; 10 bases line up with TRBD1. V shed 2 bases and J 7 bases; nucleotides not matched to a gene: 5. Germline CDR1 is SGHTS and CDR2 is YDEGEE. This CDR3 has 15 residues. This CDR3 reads CASSLGTGAIEKLFF. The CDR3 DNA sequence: TGTGCCAGCAGCTTAGGGACAGGGGCAATTGAAAAACTGTTTTTT.